This T cell receptor beta chain was retrieved from a study of T cell responses to AZD1222 COVID-19 vaccine. As for the study in general: Timing groups of about 4 and about 12 weeks for second doses were pooled.

In the case of this clone: Its target is unknown.

The table came from immunoSEQ multiplex PCR; TCRdb's copy has only in-frame clones and leaves some out. The sample holds about 130,000 clones, less than 95% seen once. CDR1 is LGHDT and CDR2 is YNNKEL in the germline V gene (reference sequence). This CDR3 region has 12 residues. The V gene lost 1 base and the J gene lost 6 bases, with 3 bases spanning the gap. Notes on the study in general: CD4 TCRs covered the whole spike, strongest at regions 160-218 and 743-854. No repertoire was sampled before or during the peak T cell response, only after it. Targets within unmutated variant regions were reportedly found for nearly half of spike-specific TCRs.

The clonotype comes from an adult in good health. The V call is TRBV3-1 (or the pseudogene TRBV3-2), the J call TRBJ1-4, with D unresolved. The sample consisted of peripheral blood, taken on day 0 of AZD1222 vaccination. Written as DNA, the CDR3 is TGTGCCAGCAGCCAAGGGGATGAAAAACTGTTTTTT. It encodes CASSQGDEKLFF.